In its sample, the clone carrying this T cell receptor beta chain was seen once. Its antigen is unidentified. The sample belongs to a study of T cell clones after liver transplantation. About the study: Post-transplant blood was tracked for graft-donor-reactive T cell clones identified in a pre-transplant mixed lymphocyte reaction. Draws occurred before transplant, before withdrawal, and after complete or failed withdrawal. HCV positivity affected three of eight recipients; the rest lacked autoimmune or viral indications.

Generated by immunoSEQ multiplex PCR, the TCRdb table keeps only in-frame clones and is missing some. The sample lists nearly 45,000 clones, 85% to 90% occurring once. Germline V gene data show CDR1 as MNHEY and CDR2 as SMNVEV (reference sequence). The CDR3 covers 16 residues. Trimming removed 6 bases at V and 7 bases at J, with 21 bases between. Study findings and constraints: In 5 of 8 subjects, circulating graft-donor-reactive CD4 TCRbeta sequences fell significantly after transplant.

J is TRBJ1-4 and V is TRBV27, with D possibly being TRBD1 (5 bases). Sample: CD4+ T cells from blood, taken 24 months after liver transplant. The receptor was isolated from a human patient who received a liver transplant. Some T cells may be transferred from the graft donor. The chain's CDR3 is CASRRGESSYIEKLFF. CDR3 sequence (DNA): TGTGCCAGCAGAAGAGGGGAGTCGTCTTACATTGAAAAACTGTTTTTT.